These 29 T cell receptor beta chains were sequenced from one sample in a study of cytomegalovirus exposure and HLA in healthy donors. The protocol was immunoSEQ multiplex PCR, while the TCRdb copy is restricted to in-frame clones and leaves out a portion. Here the sample spans 130,000 to 150,000 clones, approximately 86% being singletons. Sequences were obtained from PBMCs. The source of these receptors is a man younger than 35 in good health and CMV-seropositive.

The V and J genes are TRBV7-9 and TRBJ2-1; 7 nucleotides align to TRBD2. This CDR3 region has 15 residues. V lost 2 bases and J lost 5; bases outside the gene matches: 6. Germline lookup yields CDR1 SEHNR and CDR2 FQNEAQ (reference sequence). This CDR3 is CASSLRASGHNEQFF. The CDR3 bases are TGTGCCAGCAGCTTACGAGCTAGCGGACACAATGAGCAGTTCTTC.

This clone was counted once. This sequence joins TRBV5-6 and TRBJ1-4; tentative D call: TRBD1 (6 bases). The CDR3 contains 15 residues. With 1 base removed from V and 8 bases from J, the gap between germline ends came to 15 bases. CDR1 and CDR2 (germline): SGHDT, YYEEEE. The CDR3 nucleotides are TGTGCCAGCAGCTTGTCGTGGGGGCAGGGGGAAAAACTGTTTTTT. Protein sequence: CASSLSWGQGEKLFF.

The gene calls are TRBV28 and TRBJ1-2; D not resolved. CDR1 is MDHEN and CDR2 is SYDVKM in the germline V gene. Trimming pared 6 bases from V and 2 bases from J, leaving 4 bases between. There are 11 residues in the CDR3. The CDR3 is CASRENYGYTF. The CDR3 nucleotides read TGTGCCAGCAGAGAGAACTATGGCTACACCTTC.

The J gene is TRBJ1-2, the V gene TRBV2; D call uncertain. Germline CDR1 SNHLY, CDR2 FYNNEI. V was clipped by 8 bases and J by 2 bases, with 12 bases between them. The CDR3 runs 13 residues. The CDR3 sequence is CASPERQNYGYTF. CDR3 DNA sequence: TGTGCCAGCCCCGAGCGGCAGAACTATGGCTACACCTTC.

The gene calls are TRBV2 and TRBJ2-5, with TRBD2 matching 11 bases. The CDR3 totals 16 residues. In germline, CDR1 is SNHLY, CDR2 FYNNEI. V gave up 2 bases and J gave up 6 bases; unmatched junction bases: 8. The CDR3 DNA follows: TGTGCCAGCAGTGAATGGTCTAGCGGGGGGAAAAAGACCCAGTACTTC. Encoded protein: CASSEWSSGGKKTQYF.

This clone was recorded a few times. The chain recombines TRBV5-1 with TRBJ2-3; maybe TRBD2 (6 bases). V dropped 2 bases and J dropped 5 bases, with 9 bases sitting between them. The CDR3 spans 13 residues. Germline CDR1 SGHRS, CDR2 YFSETQ. The DNA of the CDR3 is TGCGCCAGCAGCTTAGGGGACTTAGATACGCAGTATTTT. Translating it yields CASSLGDLDTQYF.

This chain uses TRBV7-9 with TRBJ1-3; the D is unclear. Trimming stripped 5 bases from V and 0 bases from J, with 5 bases between. Germline CDR1 is SEHNR and CDR2 is FQNEAQ (reference sequence). The CDR3 has 13 residues. CDR3 coding DNA: TGTGCCAGCAGCCTCAGCTCTGGAAACACCATATATTTT. Translation gives CASSLSSGNTIYF.

The chain employs TRBV9 and TRBJ2-5; 12 nucleotides align to TRBD2. The V gene end was trimmed by 4 bases and the J gene end by 1 base; junction bases not matched to a gene: 5. Germline-derived CDR1 and CDR2 are SGDLS and YYNGEE. CDR3 size: 16 residues. CDR3 nucleotide sequence: TGTGCCAGCAGCCTCACTAGCGGGGGGCCCCAAGAGACCCAGTACTTC. As protein: CASSLTSGGPQETQYF.

The chain joins TRBV28 to TRBJ1-2; D remains ambiguous. The V end was cut by 7 bases, the J end by 4 bases, with 10 bases between. This CDR3 region has 12 residues. Germline-derived CDR1 and CDR2 are MDHEN and SYDVKM. The CDR3 region is CASNTVPYGYTF. The CDR3 DNA is TGTGCCAGCAATACAGTCCCCTATGGCTACACCTTC.

This chain links TRBV19 with TRBJ2-3, with 11 bases identical to TRBD2. This CDR3 is 17 amino acids long. The germline gives CDR1 LNHDA, CDR2 SQIVND (reference sequence). The junction had 10 bases not matched to a gene; V was cut back by 2 bases and J by 6 bases. The CDR3 nucleotides are TGTGCCAGTAGTATACTGCTAGCGGGGGGCCTCCCTGATACGCAGTATTTT. Amino acid sequence: CASSILLAGGLPDTQYF.

V usage is TRBV18 and J usage is TRBJ1-4; D is ambiguous. The CDR3 is 13 amino acids. V was cut by 6 bases and J by 7 bases, with 12 bases left in between. Germline loops: CDR1 KGHSH, CDR2 LQKENI. The CDR3 DNA sequence: TGTGCCAGCTCCCTTCCAGGAGGTGAAAAACTGTTTTTT. Translation gives CASSLPGGEKLFF.

Here the CDR3 reads CSVLGGSTDTQYF. The CDR3 nucleotides are TGCAGCGTTCTTGGAGGGAGCACAGATACGCAGTATTTT. V usage is TRBV29-1 and J usage is TRBJ2-3; D may be TRBD2 (6 bases). Germline assignment: CDR1 SQVTM and CDR2 ANQGSEA. The CDR3 runs to 13 residues. With 5 bases removed from V and 0 bases from J, the gap between germline ends came to 9 bases.

The V call is TRBV5-1, the J call TRBJ2-1; D remains unclear. The CDR3 has 14 amino acids. Germline CDR1 and CDR2: SGHRS and YFSETQ. V was trimmed by 1 base and J by 1 base, leaving 6 bases between them. This CDR3 is CASSLPGSYNEQFF. CDR3 coding DNA: TGCGCCAGCAGCTTGCCAGGATCCTACAATGAGCAGTTCTTC.

The chain recombines TRBV19 with TRBJ1-2; D remains unclear. The V end was cut by 5 bases, the J end by 4 bases, with 8 bases between. This CDR3 has 12 amino acids. Germline V gene lookup returns CDR1 LNHDA and CDR2 SQIVND (reference sequence). CDR3 bases: TGTGCCAGTAGTGACGGGTTCTATGGCTACACCTTC. Protein: CASSDGFYGYTF.

This chain joins TRBV9 and TRBJ2-7; tentatively, D is TRBD1 (7 bases). Per the germline V gene, CDR1 is SGDLS and CDR2 is YYNGEE. The CDR3 has 15 amino acids. Trimming shortened V by 0 bases and J by 2 bases, and 12 bases separated the two germline ends. The CDR3 sequence: CASSVAGDSTYEQYF. The DNA of the CDR3 is TGTGCCAGCAGCGTAGCGGGGGACAGCACCTACGAGCAGTACTTC.

This rearrangement joins TRBV6-5 to TRBJ1-1; 8 positions agree with TRBD1. The CDR3 spans 14 residues. Germline V lookup: CDR1 MNHEY, CDR2 SVGAGI. V was clipped by 6 bases and J by 4 bases; unmatched bases: 7. The CDR3 reads CASSPTGGTTEAFF. As DNA, the CDR3 is TGTGCCAGCAGCCCCACAGGGGGAACCACTGAAGCTTTCTTT.

CDR3 sequence reads: CASSWDRNTEAFF. As DNA, the CDR3 is TGTGCCAGCAGCTGGGACAGGAACACTGAAGCTTTCTTT. The chain links TRBV5-4 to TRBJ1-1, with 7 bases matching TRBD1. The CDR3 extends over 13 amino acids. The J segment lost 1 base and the V segment lost 3 bases, leaving 0 bases of the junction unmatched. CDR1 is SGHNT, CDR2 YYREEE, per germline (reference sequence).

The chain links TRBV7-6 to TRBJ2-5, with D possibly TRBD2 on 9 matching bases. V gave up 4 bases and J gave up 7 bases, with 37 bases separating them. Germline loops: CDR1 SGHVS, CDR2 FNYEAQ. There are 21 residues in the CDR3. CDR3 DNA sequence: TGTGCCAGCAGCTCCCCACCAGGGTCAGGGGGCGAAGTAGCGGGAGATGGGACCCAGTACTTC. Its protein product is CASSSPPGSGGEVAGDGTQYF.

The chain uses TRBV27 and TRBJ1-6; D possibly corresponds to TRBD1 (6 bases). The germline CDR1 and CDR2 sequences are MNHEY and SMNVEV (reference sequence). Deletions cut 7 bases from V and 3 bases from J, with 13 bases between. This CDR3 comprises 15 residues. The CDR3: CASKMTGRYNSPLHF. CDR3 bases: TGTGCCAGCAAGATGACAGGCCGCTATAATTCACCCCTCCACTTT.

This clone was detected once. The V and J genes are TRBV6-6 and TRBJ1-5; a weak D match, TRBD1 (5 bases). Looked up from germline, CDR1 is MNHNY and CDR2 is SVGAGI (reference sequence). The CDR3 loop spans 14 amino acids. Trimming cost V 3 bases and J 5 bases, with 11 bases left between them. CDR3 bases: TGTGCCAGCAGTTATGGTACAGGAGATCAGCCCCAGCATTTT. Translating it yields CASSYGTGDQPQHF.

The chain links TRBV19 to TRBJ2-5; perhaps TRBD1 as D (7 bases). The CDR3 contains 14 residues. V dropped 4 bases and J dropped 4 bases, with 13 bases sitting between them. From germline, CDR1 is LNHDA and CDR2 SQIVND (reference sequence). CDR3 in amino acids: CASSNWRGPETQYF. CDR3 in DNA: TGTGCCAGTAGTAATTGGAGGGGGCCAGAGACCCAGTACTTC.

The chain joins TRBV30 to TRBJ1-1; D might be TRBD1 (5 bases). V dropped 4 bases and J dropped 3 bases, with 12 bases sitting between them. Germline CDR1 and CDR2: GTSNPN and SVGIG (reference sequence). CDR3 length: 13 residues. CDR3 bases: TGTGCCTGGACCCCCGACAGCTACACTGAAGCTTTCTTT. It translates to CAWTPDSYTEAFF. Supplemented by reference TRBV30 and TRBJ1-1, the full variable domain reads SQTIHQWPATLVQPVGSPLSLECTVEGTSNPNLYWYRQAAGRGLQLLFYSVGIGQISSEVPQNLSASRPQDRQFILSSKKLLLSDSGFYLCAWTPDSYTEAFFGQGTRLTVV.

This chain joins TRBV5-1 and TRBJ1-1, with 10 positions matching TRBD1. The CDR3 spans 16 residues. Germline CDR1 reads SGHRS; CDR2 reads YFSETQ. V was clipped by 0 bases and J by 5 bases; unmatched bases: 7. The CDR3 DNA reads as TGCGCCAGCAGCTTGGGGACAGGGGGAGTAGGGACTGAAGCTTTCTTT. Residues: CASSLGTGGVGTEAFF.

The rearrangement joins TRBV7-2 to TRBJ2-7, with D maybe TRBD2 (7 bases). Deletions cut 4 bases from V and 2 bases from J, with 12 bases between. Germline V gene lookup returns CDR1 SGHTA and CDR2 FQGNSA. CDR3 size: 14 residues. The CDR3 nucleotides read TGTGCCAGCAGCTCCGTCGGGGGGCCCTACGAGCAGTACTTC. Its protein is CASSSVGGPYEQYF.

J is TRBJ1-1 and V is TRBV20-1; possible D gene TRBD1, 5 bases. Germline CDR1 and CDR2: DFQATT and SNEGSKA (reference sequence). The CDR3 is 11 residues long. Trimming pared 3 bases from V and 6 bases from J, leaving 8 bases between. The CDR3 bases are TGCAGTGCTAGCCCAGGGCCTGAAGCTTTCTTT. Translated: CSASPGPEAFF.

On this clone itself: In this CDR3 the conserved last residue, phenylalanine or tryptophan, is missing, so a read error is likely. The chain combines TRBV27 with TRBJ2-7, with TRBD2 as a possible D gene (6 bases). CDR1 is MNHEY and CDR2 is SMNVEV in the germline V gene (reference sequence). The CDR3 has 14 residues. The V end was cut by 2 bases, the J end by 5 bases, with 13 bases between. CDR3 DNA: TGTGCCAGCAGTTTAAGGAGGGGTGGGAACGAGCAGTACTCC. Translating gives CASSLRRGGNEQYS.

The chain couples TRBV6-6 to TRBJ1-1; TRBD1 matches at 7 bases. This CDR3 has 13 amino acids. V shed 4 bases and J 5 bases; nucleotides not matched to a gene: 4. CDR1 is MNHNY, CDR2 SVGAGI, per germline (reference sequence). The CDR3 sequence: CASSSLQGTEAFF. The CDR3 region has the DNA TGTGCCAGCAGTTCTTTACAGGGGACTGAAGCTTTCTTT.

The chain uses TRBV7-2 and TRBJ1-2; TRBD1 agrees at 7 bases. V trimming: 6 bases; J trimming: 10 bases; junction bases outside the gene matches: 14. CDR1 SGHTA and CDR2 FQGNSA come from the germline V gene. The CDR3 is 14 residues long. The CDR3 nucleotides are TGTGCCAGCAGTTTCGACAGGGACCGCATCGACTACACCTTC. This gives the protein CASSFDRDRIDYTF.

This chain joins TRBV5-4 and TRBJ1-2; possible D gene TRBD1, 6 bases. Per the germline V gene, CDR1 is SGHNT and CDR2 is YYREEE (reference sequence). The CDR3 contains 15 residues. The V gene lost 4 bases and the J gene lost 0 bases, with 13 bases spanning the gap. The CDR3, as DNA: TGTGCCAGCAGCATCGACAGGACCGCTAACTATGGCTACACCTTC. Protein: CASSIDRTANYGYTF.